What follows are 31 T cell receptor beta chains derived from one specimen sequenced in a study of CD8 T cells in Susac syndrome. Random hexamers served to reverse transcribe roughly 0.45 to 1 ug RNA. From the immunoSEQ multiplex PCR reads, TCRdb called clonotypes with MiXCR, one entry per CDR3 protein. The sample contains 200,000 to 250,000 distinct CDR3 sequences, roughly nine tenths of which appear only once. The sample was CD8+ T cells from PBMCs. Receptor source: a human donor with multiple sclerosis.

The rearrangement links TRBV27 to TRBJ2-7; TRBD2 is a possible D gene (6 bases). This CDR3 is built from 15 residues. From germline, CDR1 is MNHEY and CDR2 SMNVEV (reference sequence). Trimming stripped 0 bases from V and 4 bases from J, with 13 bases between. CDR3 residues: CASSLSGHGGYEQYF. DNA for the CDR3: TGTGCCAGCAGTTTATCGGGTCATGGGGGGTACGAGCAGTACTTC.

The chain couples TRBV11-2 to TRBJ2-7; D uncertain. This CDR3 has 14 residues. Deletions cut 0 bases from V and 4 bases from J, with 10 bases between. CDR1 SGHAT and CDR2 FQNNGV come from the germline V gene. CDR3: CASSLEIRPYEQYF. DNA for the CDR3: TGTGCCAGCAGCTTAGAAATAAGACCTTACGAGCAGTACTTC. Based on the CDR3 plus reference TRBV11-2 and TRBJ2-7, the full variable domain is EAGVAQSPRYKIIEKRQSVAFWCNPISGHATLYWYQQILGQGPKLLIQFQNNGVVDDSQLPKDRFSAERLKGVDSTLKIQPAKLEDSAVYLCASSLEIRPYEQYFGPGTRLTVT.

This clonotype was observed a single time. The CDR3 spells CASSDWRGGPDEQFF. In DNA, the CDR3 is TGCGCCAGCAGTGACTGGCGGGGGGGCCCCGATGAGCAGTTCTTC. V usage is TRBV10-2 and J usage is TRBJ2-1, with 9 bases fitting TRBD2. V shed 3 bases and J 8 bases; nucleotides not matched to a gene: 8. Germline lookup yields CDR1 WSHSY and CDR2 SAAADI. CDR3 length equals 15 residues.

Here the CDR3 DNA reads TGTGCCAGCAGCAAGACAGGGACAGAGCAGTACTTC. It is translated as CASSKTGTEQYF. V gene TRBV7-9 combines with J gene TRBJ2-7; 7 nucleotides agree with TRBD1. This CDR3 has 12 amino acids. The germline gives CDR1 SEHNR, CDR2 FQNEAQ (reference sequence). Trimming cost V 5 bases and J 7 bases; bases outside gene matches: 5.

The gene calls are TRBV9 and TRBJ2-7; TRBD2 matches at 7 bases. V shed 4 bases and J 5 bases; nucleotides not matched to a gene: 3. This CDR3 comprises 12 residues. Germline CDR1 SGDLS, CDR2 YYNGEE. Here the CDR3 DNA reads TGTGCCAGCAGCTCCGCGGGGGACGAGCAGTACTTC. The encoded protein is CASSSAGDEQYF.

The CDR3 DNA reads as TGTGCCAGCAGTGAAGCGCTGGGCAGTCAAAACATTCAGTACTTC. Translating it yields CASSEALGSQNIQYF. This rearrangement joins TRBV2 to TRBJ2-4; no reliable D call. This CDR3 has 15 amino acids. Per the germline V gene, CDR1 is SNHLY and CDR2 is FYNNEI. The ends were cut back, 0 bases at V and 5 bases at J, with 11 bases in the middle.

The chain links TRBV30 to TRBJ1-1; the D is unclear. This CDR3 is built from 14 residues. Trimming pared 2 bases from V and 0 bases from J, leaving 10 bases between. Germline V lookup: CDR1 GTSNPN, CDR2 SVGIG (reference sequence). In DNA, the CDR3 is TGTGCCTGGAGTCCCTTGTACATGAACACTGAAGCTTTCTTT. The encoded protein is CAWSPLYMNTEAFF.

CDR3 DNA: TGTGCCAGCAGTTTATCTAATCCCTACCAAGAGACCCAGTACTTC. This translates into CASSLSNPYQETQYF. The chain carries TRBV27 and TRBJ2-5; D call uncertain. CDR3 length equals 15 residues. Germline V gene data show CDR1 as MNHEY and CDR2 as SMNVEV (reference sequence). V was trimmed by 0 bases and J by 0 bases, leaving 8 bases between them.

This rearrangement joins TRBV3-1 to TRBJ1-1, with D possibly being TRBD1 (5 bases). This CDR3 comprises 15 residues. Germline CDR1 is LGHDT and CDR2 is YNNKEL (reference sequence). V gave up 4 bases and J gave up 3 bases, with 15 bases separating them. The CDR3 spells CASSRMGPGDTEAFF. In nucleotides, the CDR3 is TGTGCCAGCAGCCGAATGGGGCCGGGGGACACTGAAGCTTTCTTT.

V is TRBV18 and J is TRBJ2-1; TRBD2 matches at 12 bases. With 4 bases clipped from V and 6 bases from J, the junction kept 7 bases outside the gene matches. The germline CDR1 and CDR2 sequences are KGHSH and LQKENI. The CDR3 is made up of 16 amino acids. CDR3 DNA sequence: TGTGCCAGCTCACGGTTCTCTAGCGGGGGGGCCAATGAGCAGTTCTTC. Translation gives CASSRFSSGGANEQFF.

The chain has TRBV19 and TRBJ2-3; 10 positions match TRBD2. The germline V gene encodes CDR1 LNHDA and CDR2 SQIVND (reference sequence). V lost 3 bases, J lost 5 bases, and 5 bases stayed unmatched. CDR3 length: 15 residues. The CDR3 DNA follows: TGTGCCAGTAGTATTCGTACTAGCGGGGAAGATACGCAGTATTTT. It yields the protein CASSIRTSGEDTQYF.

The rearrangement joins TRBV7-9 to TRBJ2-1; D gene unclear. The CDR3 has 13 residues. The ends were cut back, 1 base at V and 10 bases at J, with 11 bases in the middle. Germline values: CDR1 SEHNR, CDR2 FQNEAQ (reference sequence). CDR3 bases: TGTGCCAGCAGCTTAGATCGTGCTACAGAGCAGTTCTTC. Amino acid sequence: CASSLDRATEQFF.

This clonotype appeared once. This chain links TRBV9 with TRBJ1-1; D remains unclear. The CDR3 sequence is 14 residues long. Germline V gives CDR1 SGDLS, CDR2 YYNGEE. V shed 0 bases and J shed 1 base, with 7 bases lying between them. The CDR3 DNA reads as TGTGCCAGCAGCGTAGGATCCGCGAACACTGAAGCTTTCTTT. This codes for CASSVGSANTEAFF.

This sequence joins TRBV7-9 and TRBJ2-2; 8 nucleotides line up with TRBD1. Germline trimming cut 5 bases from V and 3 bases from J; bases unmatched to any gene: 14. The CDR3 is 18 residues long. The V gene's germline CDR1 is SEHNR and CDR2 FQNEAQ (reference sequence). CDR3 DNA: TGTGCCAGCAGCCCGACAGGGGCCAACCTTCATTACACCGGGGAGCTGTTTTTT. This sequence encodes CASSPTGANLHYTGELFF.

The rearrangement uses TRBV13 and TRBJ2-5, with D possibly matching TRBD2 (6 bases). The length of the CDR3 is 14 residues. V was cut by 4 bases and J by 7 bases, with 16 bases left in between. The germline gives CDR1 PRHDT, CDR2 FYEKMQ (reference sequence). The CDR3 here is CASSSATEGRTQYF. In DNA form, the CDR3 reads TGTGCCAGCAGCTCGGCGACGGAGGGGAGGACCCAGTACTTC.

The J gene is TRBJ2-7, the V gene TRBV4-3; a possible D gene is TRBD2 (6 bases). Germline CDR1 LGHNA, CDR2 YSLEER. The CDR3 runs 15 residues. The germline V and J ends were trimmed by 4 bases and 0 bases, with 13 bases remaining between them. DNA for the CDR3: TGCGCCAGCAGCCTCTTTAGCGGCACCTCCTACGAGCAGTACTTC. Protein: CASSLFSGTSYEQYF.

The genes are TRBV6-6 and TRBJ2-7; no reliable D call. V lost 7 bases and J lost 3, with 7 bases in between. The CDR3 loop spans 11 amino acids. Germline V lookup: CDR1 MNHNY, CDR2 SVGAGI (reference sequence). Here the CDR3 reads CASTNYYEQYF. In DNA, the CDR3 is TGTGCCAGCACCAACTACTACGAGCAGTACTTC.

The chain couples TRBV19 to TRBJ2-7; D remains ambiguous. The V end was cut by 5 bases, the J end by 5 bases, with 13 bases between. This CDR3 comprises 13 residues. Germline V gives CDR1 LNHDA, CDR2 SQIVND (reference sequence). The CDR3 nucleotides are TGTGCCAGTAGTGCTCCGGGCCACCACGAGCAGTACTTC. It codes for CASSAPGHHEQYF.

The V and J genes are TRBV19 and TRBJ1-1; TRBD1 is a possible D gene (5 bases). CDR1 and CDR2 from the germline V gene are LNHDA and SQIVND (reference sequence). This CDR3 region has 17 residues. V was clipped by 7 bases and J by 3 bases, with 24 bases between them. CDR3 DNA sequence: TGTGCCAGTACCCCCTTTCAGGGTAACGAGGGATACACTGAAGCTTTCTTT. Its translation: CASTPFQGNEGYTEAFF.

The chain carries TRBV7-8 and TRBJ1-1; TRBD1 matches 7 bases. Germline V lookup: CDR1 SGHVS, CDR2 FQNEAQ. The CDR3 covers 18 residues. V lost 2 bases and J lost 3; bases outside the gene matches: 15. CDR3 in amino acids: CASSLSVPVTGRDTEAFF. CDR3 DNA sequence: TGTGCCAGCAGCTTAAGTGTGCCTGTGACAGGGCGGGACACTGAAGCTTTCTTT.

The chain carries TRBV6-5 and TRBJ2-5, with 9 bases that match TRBD2. Germline loops: CDR1 MNHEY, CDR2 SVGAGI. The CDR3 loop spans 14 amino acids. The V segment lost 8 bases and the J segment 5 bases; nucleotides outside the gene matches: 9. The CDR3 DNA reads TGTGCCAGCGGTGAGCGGGGGGCGGTGGAGACCCAGTACTTC. It specifies CASGERGAVETQYF.

The rearrangement uses TRBV4-2 and TRBJ2-7; no clear D. The germline V gene encodes CDR1 LGHNA and CDR2 YNFKEQ. The V end was cut by 0 bases, the J end by 7 bases, with 16 bases between. This CDR3 region has 15 residues. Written as DNA, the CDR3 is TGTGCCAGCAGCCAAGATGCTGGGGTCACGGAAGAGCAGTACTTC. It codes for CASSQDAGVTEEQYF.

The chain recombines TRBV13 with TRBJ1-4, with 7 bases lining up with TRBD1. There are 14 residues in the CDR3. Germline V gene lookup returns CDR1 PRHDT and CDR2 FYEKMQ (reference sequence). V trimming: 3 bases; J trimming: 8 bases; junction bases outside the gene matches: 6. CDR3 residues: CASSLGQGEEKLFF. As DNA, the CDR3 is TGTGCCAGCAGCTTGGGCCAGGGGGAGGAAAAACTGTTTTTT.

The V call is TRBV7-9, the J call TRBJ2-4; D uncertain. V was shortened by 1 base and J by 0 bases, with 7 bases between the two germline ends. This CDR3 is 15 amino acids long. Germline V gene data show CDR1 as SEHNR and CDR2 as FQNEAQ (reference sequence). The CDR3 DNA follows: TGTGCCAGCAGCTTAGGCCCTTTAGCCAAAAACATTCAGTACTTC. As protein: CASSLGPLAKNIQYF. The variable domain in full, completed from reference TRBV7-9 and TRBJ2-4, reads DTGVSQNPRHKITKRGQNVTFRCDPISEHNRLYWYRQTLGQGPEFLTYFQNEAQLEKSRLLSDRFSAERPKGSFSTLEIQRTEQGDSAMYLCASSLGPLAKNIQYFGAGTRLSVL.

The chain is built from TRBV12-3 or TRBV12-4 and TRBJ2-5; maybe TRBD2 (6 bases). This CDR3 has 14 residues. The germline V and J ends were trimmed by 1 base and 4 bases, with 10 bases remaining between them. The CDR3 here is CASSLGTIGETQYF. CDR3 bases: TGTGCCAGCAGTTTAGGGACTATAGGAGAGACCCAGTACTTC.

The V and J genes are TRBV6-6 and TRBJ2-1; D may match TRBD1 or TRBD2 (6 bases each). The germline V gene encodes CDR1 MNHNY and CDR2 SVGAGI (reference sequence). The CDR3 consists of 16 residues. Trimming took off 6 bases at V and 0 bases at J, with 15 bases between the two ends. The CDR3 region is CASSPGAPNSYNEQFF. For the CDR3, the DNA is TGTGCCAGCAGCCCGGGGGCGCCCAACTCCTACAATGAGCAGTTCTTC.

V and J are TRBV12-5 and TRBJ2-3; 7 bases fit TRBD1. Germline loops: CDR1 LGHNT, CDR2 FRNRAP. V lost 5 bases to trimming and J lost 2 bases; unmatched junction nucleotides: 10. The CDR3 has 16 residues. As DNA, the CDR3 is TGTGCTAGTGGTGCCCTGGGACAGATTCTCACAGATACGCAGTATTTT. This gives the protein CASGALGQILTDTQYF. The complete variable domain, with remaining parts taken from reference TRBV12-5 and TRBJ2-3, reads DARVTQTPRHKVTEMGQEVTMRCQPILGHNTVFWYRQTMMQGLELLAYFRNRAPLDDSGMPKDRFSAEMPDATLATLKIQPSEPRDSAVYFCASGALGQILTDTQYFGPGTRLTVL.

The V gene is TRBV5-6, the J gene TRBJ1-1, with D perhaps matching TRBD1 (5 bases). The CDR3 is made up of 15 amino acids. V lost 3 bases, J lost 0 bases, and 12 bases lay in between. Per germline, CDR1 SGHDT and CDR2 YYEEEE. CDR3 residues: CASSWDSLLNTEAFF. As DNA, the CDR3 is TGTGCCAGCAGCTGGGACTCATTACTGAACACTGAAGCTTTCTTT.

The V call is TRBV7-2, the J call TRBJ2-7; the match to TRBD2 covers 13 bases. Per germline, CDR1 SGHTA and CDR2 FQGNSA. The CDR3 has 15 amino acids. The J segment lost 5 bases and the V segment lost 4 bases, leaving 5 bases of the junction unmatched. The CDR3 nucleotides are TGTGCCAGCAGCTCTCCCGGACTAGCGGGAGACGAGCAGTACTTC. Encoded protein: CASSSPGLAGDEQYF.

This chain links TRBV12-5 with TRBJ1-5; 8 bases line up with TRBD1. CDR1 is LGHNT and CDR2 is FRNRAP in the germline V gene. The CDR3 consists of 14 residues. Trimming at V came to 1 base and at J to 5 bases, leaving 1 base not matched to a gene. DNA of the CDR3: TGTGCTAGTGGTTTGGGACAGGGGTATCAGCCCCAGCATTTT. Residues: CASGLGQGYQPQHF.

This clonotype has just one count. This sequence joins TRBV9 and TRBJ2-5; 9 nucleotides line up with TRBD2. The CDR3 is 18 residues long. J was trimmed by 0 bases and V by 0 bases; bases with no gene match: 9. Germline V lookup: CDR1 SGDLS, CDR2 YYNGEE. Here the CDR3 reads CASSVGAPSGMYQETQYF. In nucleotides, the CDR3 is TGTGCCAGCAGCGTAGGGGCCCCTAGCGGGATGTACCAAGAGACCCAGTACTTC.